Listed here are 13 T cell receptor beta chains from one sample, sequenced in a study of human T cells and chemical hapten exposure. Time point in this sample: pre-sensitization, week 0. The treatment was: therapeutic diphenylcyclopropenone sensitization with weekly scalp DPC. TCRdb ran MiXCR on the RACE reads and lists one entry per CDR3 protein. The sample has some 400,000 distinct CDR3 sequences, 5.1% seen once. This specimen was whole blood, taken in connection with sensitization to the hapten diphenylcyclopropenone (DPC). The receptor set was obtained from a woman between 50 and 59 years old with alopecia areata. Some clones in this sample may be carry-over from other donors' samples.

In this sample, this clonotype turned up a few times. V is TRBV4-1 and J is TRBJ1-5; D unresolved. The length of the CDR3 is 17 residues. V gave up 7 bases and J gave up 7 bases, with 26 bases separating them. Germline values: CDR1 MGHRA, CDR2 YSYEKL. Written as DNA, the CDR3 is TGCGCCAGCACCGCAGCAGGAGGCGGCTCGGTTGGACAGCCCCAGCATTTT. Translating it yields CASTAAGGGSVGQPQHF.

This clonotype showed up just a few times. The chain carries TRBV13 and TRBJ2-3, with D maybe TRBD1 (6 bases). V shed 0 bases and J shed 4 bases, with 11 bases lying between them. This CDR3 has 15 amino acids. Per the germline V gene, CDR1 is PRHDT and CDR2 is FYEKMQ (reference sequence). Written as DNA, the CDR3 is TGTGCCAGCAGCTTAGGAACAGGGAGCGCAGATACGCAGTATTTT. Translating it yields CASSLGTGSADTQYF.

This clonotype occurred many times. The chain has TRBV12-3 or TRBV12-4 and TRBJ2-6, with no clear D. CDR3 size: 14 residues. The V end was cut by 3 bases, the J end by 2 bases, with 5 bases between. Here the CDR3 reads CASSFQAGANVLTF. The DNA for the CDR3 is TGTGCCAGCAGTTTCCAGGCTGGGGCCAACGTCCTGACTTTC.

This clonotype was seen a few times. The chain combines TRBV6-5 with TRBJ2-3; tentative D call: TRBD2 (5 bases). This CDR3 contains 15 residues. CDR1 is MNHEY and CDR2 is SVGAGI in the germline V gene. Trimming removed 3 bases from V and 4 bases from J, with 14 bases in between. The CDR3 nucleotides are TGTGCCAGCAGTTATGGTCTAGGACTTGCAGATACGCAGTATTTT. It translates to CASSYGLGLADTQYF.

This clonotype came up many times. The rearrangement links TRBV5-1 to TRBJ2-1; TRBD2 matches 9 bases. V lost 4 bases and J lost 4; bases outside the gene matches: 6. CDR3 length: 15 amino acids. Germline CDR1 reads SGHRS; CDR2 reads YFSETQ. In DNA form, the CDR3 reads TGCGCCAGCAGCGGACATAGCGGGGGATACAATGAGCAGTTCTTC. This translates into CASSGHSGGYNEQFF.

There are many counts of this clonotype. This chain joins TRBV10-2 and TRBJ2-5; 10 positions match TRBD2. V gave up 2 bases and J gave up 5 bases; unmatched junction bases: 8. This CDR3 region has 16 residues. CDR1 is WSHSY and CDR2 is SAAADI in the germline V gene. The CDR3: CASSETSGVFLETQYF. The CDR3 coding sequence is TGCGCCAGCAGTGAGACTAGCGGGGTTTTTCTGGAGACCCAGTACTTC.

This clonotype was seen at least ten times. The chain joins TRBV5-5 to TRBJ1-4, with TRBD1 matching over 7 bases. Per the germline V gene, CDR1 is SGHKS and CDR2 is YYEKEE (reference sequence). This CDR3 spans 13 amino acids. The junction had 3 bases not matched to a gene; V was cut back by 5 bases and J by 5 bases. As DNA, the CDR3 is TGTGCCAGCAGTACACAGGGGAATGAAAAACTGTTTTTT. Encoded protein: CASSTQGNEKLFF.

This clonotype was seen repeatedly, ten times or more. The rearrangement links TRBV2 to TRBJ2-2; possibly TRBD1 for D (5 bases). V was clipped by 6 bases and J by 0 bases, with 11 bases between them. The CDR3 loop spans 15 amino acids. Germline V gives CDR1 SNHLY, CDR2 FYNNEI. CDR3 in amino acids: CASRLATANTGELFF. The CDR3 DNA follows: TGTGCCAGCAGACTGGCGACAGCGAACACCGGGGAGCTGTTTTTT.

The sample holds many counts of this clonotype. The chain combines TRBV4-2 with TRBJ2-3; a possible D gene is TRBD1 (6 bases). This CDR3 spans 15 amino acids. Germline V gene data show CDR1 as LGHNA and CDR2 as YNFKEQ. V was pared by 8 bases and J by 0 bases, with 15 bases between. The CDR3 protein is CASSPRDTSTDTQYF. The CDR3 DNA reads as TGTGCCAGCTCCCCTCGGGACACCAGCACAGATACGCAGTATTTT.

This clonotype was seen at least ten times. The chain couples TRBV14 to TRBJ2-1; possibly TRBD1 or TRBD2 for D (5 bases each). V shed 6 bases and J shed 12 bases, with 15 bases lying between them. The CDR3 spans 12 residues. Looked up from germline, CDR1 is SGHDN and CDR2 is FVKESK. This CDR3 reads CASSHPGPVQFF. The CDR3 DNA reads TGTGCCAGCAGTCACCCGGGGCCCGTGCAGTTCTTC.

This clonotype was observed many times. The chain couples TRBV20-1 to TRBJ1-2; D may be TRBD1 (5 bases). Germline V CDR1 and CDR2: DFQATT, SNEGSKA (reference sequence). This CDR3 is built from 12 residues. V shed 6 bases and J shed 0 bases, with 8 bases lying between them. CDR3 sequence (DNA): TGCAGTGCCGGGACGGCTAACTATGGCTACACCTTC. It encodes CSAGTANYGYTF.

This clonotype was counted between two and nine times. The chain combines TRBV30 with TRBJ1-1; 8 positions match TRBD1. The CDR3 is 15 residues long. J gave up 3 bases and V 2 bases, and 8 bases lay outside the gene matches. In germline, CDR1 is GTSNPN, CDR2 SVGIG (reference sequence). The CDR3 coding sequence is TGTGCCTGGAGTCGGTGGACAGGGCCCGACACTGAAGCTTTCTTT. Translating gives CAWSRWTGPDTEAFF.

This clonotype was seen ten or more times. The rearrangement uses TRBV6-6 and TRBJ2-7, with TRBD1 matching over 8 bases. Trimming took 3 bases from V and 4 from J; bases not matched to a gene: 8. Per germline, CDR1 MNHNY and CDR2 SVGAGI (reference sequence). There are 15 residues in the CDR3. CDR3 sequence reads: CASSYPRGQGYEQYF. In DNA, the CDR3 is TGTGCCAGCAGTTATCCCAGGGGGCAAGGGTACGAGCAGTACTTC.